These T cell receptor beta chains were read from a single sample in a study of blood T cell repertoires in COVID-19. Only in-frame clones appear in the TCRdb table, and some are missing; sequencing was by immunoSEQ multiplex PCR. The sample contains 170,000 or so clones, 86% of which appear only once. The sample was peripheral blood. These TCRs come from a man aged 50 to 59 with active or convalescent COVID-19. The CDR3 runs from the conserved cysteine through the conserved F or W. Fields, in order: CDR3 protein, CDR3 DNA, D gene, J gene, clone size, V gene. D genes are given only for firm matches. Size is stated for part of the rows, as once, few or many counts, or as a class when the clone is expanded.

CDR3: CASRRTGGGQPQHF
DNA: TGTGCCAGCAGGCGAACAGGGGGCGGTCAGCCCCAGCATTTT
D: TRBD1
J: TRBJ1-5
size: .
V: TRBV6-5

CDR3: CASSPPAGSNEKLFF
DNA: TGTGCCAGCTCACCTCCGGCGGGGTCGAATGAAAAACTGTTTTTT
D: .
J: TRBJ1-4
size: .
V: TRBV18

CDR3: CASSQDAGYNSPLHF
DNA: TGCGCCAGCAGCCAAGATGCCGGGTATAATTCACCCCTCCACTTT
D: .
J: TRBJ1-6
size: .
V: TRBV4-3

CDR3: CASSVSGSSNNEQFF
DNA: TGTGCCAGCAGCGTAAGCGGGAGTTCCAACAATGAGCAGTTCTTC
D: TRBD2
J: TRBJ2-1
size: .
V: TRBV9

CDR3: CASSADRGLMETQYF
DNA: TGCGCCAGCAGCGCCGACAGGGGGCTTATGGAGACCCAGTACTTC
D: TRBD1
J: TRBJ2-5
size: .
V: TRBV5-1

CDR3: CASTPAAGGQYF
DNA: TGTGCCAGCACGCCCGCTGCGGGGGGTCAGTACTTC
D: TRBD2
J: TRBJ2-7
size: .
V: TRBV6-5

CDR3: CASSPTSPRQGALFF
DNA: TGTGCCAGCTCACCCACATCACCCAGACAGGGGGCGTTGTTTTTT
D: TRBD1
J: TRBJ1-4
size: .
V: TRBV18

CDR3: CASSLGLATDTQYF
DNA: TGTGCCAGCAGCTTGGGACTAGCTACAGATACGCAGTATTTT
D: TRBD2
J: TRBJ2-3
size: .
V: TRBV11-2

CDR3: CASSQTLGQGGYGYTF
DNA: TGCGCCAGCAGCCAAACATTGGGACAGGGGGGCTATGGCTACACCTTC
D: TRBD1
J: TRBJ1-2
size: .
V: TRBV4-1

CDR3: CASSPVEFTQYF
DNA: TGTGCCAGCAGCCCAGTGGAGTTTACCCAGTACTTC
D: .
J: TRBJ2-5
size: .
V: TRBV6-5

CDR3: CASSIRGRGAYEQYF
DNA: TGTGCCAGTAGTATACGCGGGAGAGGTGCCTACGAGCAGTACTTC
D: TRBD2
J: TRBJ2-7
size: .
V: TRBV19

CDR3: CASRRTGDYGYTF
DNA: TGTGCCAGCAGACGGACAGGGGACTATGGCTACACCTTC
D: TRBD1
J: TRBJ1-2
size: few
V: TRBV6-5

CDR3: CASSAQCGRLGKNIQYF
DNA: TGTGCCAGCAGCGCCCAGTGCGGGAGATTGGGCAAAAACATTCAGTACTTC
D: TRBD2
J: TRBJ2-4
size: .
V: TRBV9

CDR3: CSVYPPETQYF
DNA: TGCAGTGTCTATCCTCCAGAGACCCAGTACTTC
D: .
J: TRBJ2-5
size: .
V: TRBV20-1

CDR3: CASSKGLPWTGELFF
DNA: TGTGCCAGCAGCAAGGGACTTCCGTGGACCGGGGAGCTGTTTTTT
D: .
J: TRBJ2-2
size: .
V: TRBV4-2

CDR3: CASSPGHDYGYTF
DNA: TGTGCCAGCTCACCCGGACATGACTATGGCTACACCTTC
D: .
J: TRBJ1-2
size: once
V: TRBV18

CDR3: CASSELFGAGGGEQFF
DNA: TGTGCCAGCAGTGAACTGTTTGGAGCGGGGGGAGGGGAGCAGTTCTTC
D: TRBD2
J: TRBJ2-1
size: .
V: TRBV6-1

CDR3: CASKATRSYEQYF
DNA: TGTGCCAGTAAAGCCACGCGTTCCTACGAGCAGTACTTC
D: .
J: TRBJ2-7
size: .
V: TRBV19

CDR3: CASSPISGVIQPQHF
DNA: TGTGCCAGCAGTCCCATCTCAGGGGTGATTCAGCCCCAGCATTTT
D: .
J: TRBJ1-5
size: .
V: TRBV6-2/TRBV6-3

CDR3: CASSSRGGSGYTF
DNA: TGTGCCAGCAGTTCCCGGGGGGGGAGTGGCTACACCTTC
D: .
J: TRBJ1-2
size: .
V: TRBV25-1

CDR3: CASSLESRHHDEQFF
DNA: TGCGCCAGCAGCTTGGAGTCTAGGCATCACGATGAGCAGTTCTTC
D: .
J: TRBJ2-1
size: .
V: TRBV5-1

CDR3: CSVSSRGAGDWGYTF
DNA: TGCAGCGTCTCGTCCCGGGGGGCGGGGGACTGGGGCTACACCTTC
D: .
J: TRBJ1-2
size: .
V: TRBV29-1

CDR3: CASSPGQSSYEQYF
DNA: TGTGCCAGCAGCCCAGGACAGAGTTCCTACGAGCAGTACTTC
D: .
J: TRBJ2-7
size: .
V: TRBV11-2

CDR3: CASSQEFSGDTDTQYF
DNA: TGTGCCAGCAGCCAAGAGTTTAGCGGGGATACAGATACGCAGTATTTT
D: TRBD2
J: TRBJ2-3
size: .
V: TRBV4-2

CDR3: CASSFKQGLVSPLHF
DNA: TGTGCCAGCAGTTTTAAACAGGGGTTGGTATCACCCCTCCACTTT
D: TRBD1
J: TRBJ1-6
size: once
V: TRBV7-2

CDR3: CASSLIAGRRDTQYF
DNA: TGTGCCAGCAGCTTAATAGCGGGTCGTCGGGATACGCAGTATTTT
D: TRBD2
J: TRBJ2-3
size: .
V: TRBV7-2

CDR3: CASSFPSGTDTQYF
DNA: TGTGCCAGCAGTTTCCCCAGCGGCACAGATACGCAGTATTTT
D: .
J: TRBJ2-3
size: once
V: TRBV2

CDR3: CSVTDYSNQPQHF
DNA: TGCAGCGTTACGGACTATAGCAATCAGCCCCAGCATTTT
D: .
J: TRBJ1-5
size: .
V: TRBV29-1

CDR3: CASSSGLITDTQYF
DNA: TGTGCCAGCAGCTCGGGACTTATCACAGATACGCAGTATTTT
D: .
J: TRBJ2-3
size: .
V: TRBV9

CDR3: CASTPAGDSPLHF
DNA: TGTGCCAGCACCCCCGCGGGGGATTCACCCCTCCACTTT
D: .
J: TRBJ1-6
size: once
V: TRBV6-5

CDR3: CASSFPPSGDTDTQYF
DNA: TGTGCCAGCAGCTTCCCACCTAGCGGGGACACAGATACGCAGTATTTT
D: TRBD2
J: TRBJ2-3
size: .
V: TRBV5-8

CDR3: CASSVDGVSTDTQYF
DNA: TGTGCCAGCAGCGTAGACGGGGTGAGCACAGATACGCAGTATTTT
D: .
J: TRBJ2-3
size: .
V: TRBV9

CDR3: CASSHLGQENTDTQYF
DNA: TGTGCCAGCAGCCATCTGGGACAGGAGAACACAGATACGCAGTATTTT
D: TRBD1
J: TRBJ2-3
size: once
V: TRBV3-1/TRBV3-2

CDR3: CASSLVSGDYEQYF
DNA: TGTGCCAGCAGCTTAGTTTCGGGAGACTACGAGCAGTACTTC
D: .
J: TRBJ2-7
size: .
V: TRBV7-2

CDR3: CASRYRDRGNEQYF
DNA: TGTGCCAGCAGATACCGGGACAGGGGAAACGAGCAGTACTTC
D: TRBD1
J: TRBJ2-7
size: .
V: TRBV5-6

CDR3: CASGPGTGFEQFF
DNA: TGTGCCAGCGGTCCCGGGACAGGGTTTGAGCAGTTCTTC
D: TRBD1
J: TRBJ2-1
size: .
V: TRBV7-3

CDR3: CASNDRGGQPQHF
DNA: TGTGCCAGCAATGACAGGGGTGGGCAGCCCCAGCATTTT
D: TRBD1
J: TRBJ1-5
size: .
V: TRBV12-3/TRBV12-4

CDR3: CASSVEVAGSPLHF
DNA: TGTGCCAGCAGCGTAGAAGTAGCTGGATCACCCCTCCACTTT
D: .
J: TRBJ1-6
size: .
V: TRBV9

CDR3: CASSLGQRNSPLHF
DNA: TGTGCCAGCAGTTTAGGACAGAGAAATTCACCCCTCCACTTT
D: .
J: TRBJ1-6
size: .
V: TRBV27

CDR3: CASSSRGGRVTGELFF
DNA: TGTGCCAGCAGCTCCCGAGGCGGGAGGGTCACCGGGGAGCTGTTTTTT
D: TRBD2
J: TRBJ2-2
size: .
V: TRBV7-3

CDR3: CSVDGAGGTDTQYF
DNA: TGCAGCGTTGATGGAGCGGGAGGCACAGATACGCAGTATTTT
D: TRBD2
J: TRBJ2-3
size: few
V: TRBV29-1

CDR3: CASSRGALSGELFF
DNA: TGTGCCAGTTCACGGGGGGCGCTCTCCGGGGAGCTGTTTTTT
D: .
J: TRBJ2-2
size: once
V: TRBV19

CDR3: CASRRIAETSYEQYF
DNA: TGTGCCAGCAGGAGGATAGCGGAAACCTCCTACGAGCAGTACTTC
D: .
J: TRBJ2-7
size: .
V: TRBV27

CDR3: CASSETGHWNTGELFF
DNA: TGTGCCAGCAGCGAAACGGGACATTGGAACACCGGGGAGCTGTTTTTT
D: .
J: TRBJ2-2
size: .
V: TRBV6-2/TRBV6-3

CDR3: CASRKGAEQYF
DNA: TGTGCCAGCCGCAAGGGGGCCGAGCAGTACTTC
D: TRBD1
J: TRBJ2-7
size: .
V: TRBV6-5

CDR3: CASSLGTGVNEKLFF
DNA: TGTGCCAGCAGCCTCGGGACAGGGGTTAATGAAAAACTGTTTTTT
D: TRBD1
J: TRBJ1-4
size: .
V: TRBV28

CDR3: CASSAARGGETQYF
DNA: TGTGCCAGCAGTGCCGCCAGGGGTGGAGAGACCCAGTACTTC
D: .
J: TRBJ2-5
size: .
V: TRBV2

CDR3: CASSEGHGSNQPQHF
DNA: TGTGCCAGCAGCGAAGGACATGGTAGCAATCAGCCCCAGCATTTT
D: .
J: TRBJ1-5
size: .
V: TRBV7-2

CDR3: CASSQGVRAYNEQFF
DNA: TGTGCCAGCAGCCAAGGAGTGAGAGCCTACAATGAGCAGTTCTTC
D: .
J: TRBJ2-1
size: .
V: TRBV14

CDR3: CASSFDSYITGNTEAFF
DNA: TGTGCCAGCAGCTTCGATTCGTATATCACAGGGAACACTGAAGCTTTCTTT
D: .
J: TRBJ1-1
size: few
V: TRBV5-8

CDR3: CASSQGLAGAHEQFF
DNA: TGTGCCAGCAGCCAAGGACTAGCGGGAGCCCATGAGCAGTTCTTC
D: TRBD2
J: TRBJ2-1
size: .
V: TRBV4-2